This is a list of T cell receptor beta chains from one sample in a study of post-analysis software for immune sequencing data. From the PCR reads, TCRdb called clonotypes with MiXCR, one entry per CDR3 protein. The sample has a few hundred thousand distinct CDR3 sequences, approximately 38% seen once. Specimen: blood. Source of these receptors: a girl aged 10 to 17 with multiple sclerosis. The CDR3 runs from the conserved cysteine through the conserved F or W. Each record gives: J gene, V gene, D gene, clone size, CDR3 protein, CDR3 DNA. A D gene is named only where the DNA matches it firmly. The listing skips clone size in some rows; elsewhere it reads once, few, many or a size class.

>TRBJ2-7|TRBV6-1|TRBD2|few
CASRDSGGRYEQYF
TGTGCCAGCAGGGATTCGGGGGGAAGATACGAGCAGTACTTC
>TRBJ1-5|TRBV4-2|-|-
CASSQDNTRGNQPQHF
TGTGCCAGCAGCCAAGATAATACCCGGGGAAATCAGCCCCAGCATTTT
>TRBJ2-5|TRBV20-1|-|-
CSAKFWPVQETQYF
TGCAGTGCTAAGTTTTGGCCCGTCCAAGAGACCCAGTACTTC
>TRBJ2-5|TRBV5-1|TRBD1|-
CASSCQGASQETQYF
TGCGCCAGCAGCTGCCAGGGGGCCTCCCAAGAGACCCAGTACTTC
>TRBJ1-5|TRBV27|-|-
CASSLFIEQPQHF
TGTGCCAGCAGTTTATTTATAGAGCAGCCCCAGCATTTT
>TRBJ1-5|TRBV20-1|-|few
CSAPDLNRNQPQHF
TGCAGTGCCCCTGACCTAAACAGGAATCAGCCCCAGCATTTT
>TRBJ2-3|TRBV4-2|-|once
CASSQDVSGGTDTQYF
TGTGCCAGCAGCCAAGATGTCTCTGGGGGCACAGATACGCAGTATTTT
>TRBJ1-5|TRBV15|-|-
CATSPVNSNQPQHF
TGTGCCACCAGCCCTGTTAATAGCAATCAGCCCCAGCATTTT
>TRBJ2-5|TRBV7-2|-|many
CASSLAGGLGETQYF
TGTGCCAGCAGCTTAGCGGGCGGGCTAGGAGAGACCCAGTACTTC
>TRBJ1-5|TRBV7-2|TRBD1|-
CVSSRDRVNQPQHF
TGTGTCAGCAGCCGGGACAGGGTCAATCAGCCCCAGCATTTT
>TRBJ1-2|TRBV25-1|-|-
CASSARENYGYTF
TGTGCCAGCAGTGCCAGGGAGAACTATGGCTACACCTTC
>TRBJ2-7|TRBV7-3|-|few
CASSLTGRSFYEQYF
TGTGCCAGCAGCTTAACGGGACGGTCCTTCTACGAGCAGTACTTC
>TRBJ2-1|TRBV20-1|-|once
CSARDTTGISYNEQFF
TGCAGTGCTAGAGATACCACAGGAATCTCCTACAATGAGCAGTTCTTC
>TRBJ2-7|TRBV20-1|-|-
CSARDSGRAGATYEQYF
TGCAGTGCTAGAGATTCGGGGAGGGCAGGGGCGACCTACGAGCAGTACTTC
>TRBJ2-3|TRBV20-1|-|few
CSASPSGGDTQYF
TGCAGTGCTAGTCCCTCCGGTGGGGATACGCAGTATTTT
>TRBJ2-5|TRBV20-1|-|few
CSARWDTWYQETQYF
TGCAGTGCTCGTTGGGACACCTGGTACCAAGAGACCCAGTACTTC
>TRBJ2-3|TRBV7-2|TRBD1|few
CASSPGGWYTDTQYF
TGTGCCAGCAGCCCAGGGGGATGGTACACAGATACGCAGTATTTT
>TRBJ2-3|TRBV5-1|-|once
CASGSVGTDTQYF
TGCGCCAGCGGTTCAGTCGGCACAGATACGCAGTATTTT
>TRBJ2-1|TRBV7-8|-|-
CASSSPIFLPGNEQFF
TGTGCCAGCAGCTCTCCCATCTTTCTCCCGGGCAATGAGCAGTTCTTC
>TRBJ2-5|TRBV5-5|-|-
CASSLGGARGRETQYF
TGTGCCAGCAGCTTGGGAGGAGCGCGAGGACGAGAGACCCAGTACTTC
>TRBJ2-1|TRBV6-6|TRBD2|-
CASTTGLAGGNEQFF
TGTGCCAGCACCACTGGACTAGCGGGGGGTAATGAGCAGTTCTTC
>TRBJ2-7|TRBV12-5|-|many
CASGLVPGNEQYF
TGTGCTAGTGGTTTGGTACCGGGTAACGAGCAGTACTTC
>TRBJ1-1|TRBV18|-|-
CASSPDGVGTEAFF
TGTGCCAGCTCACCAGACGGGGTGGGCACTGAGGCTTTCTTT
>TRBJ2-1|TRBV3-1|-|-
CASSQGGTNEQFF
TGTGCCAGCAGCCAGGGGGGCACCAATGAGCAGTTCTTC
>TRBJ2-3|TRBV7-3|-|few
CASSYRDSTDTQYF
TGTGCCAGCAGTTACCGGGACTCCACAGATACGCAGTATTTT
>TRBJ2-1|TRBV7-2|TRBD2|few
CASSSWAGDWNEQFF
TGTGCCAGCAGCTCCTGGGCGGGGGACTGGAATGAGCAGTTCTTC
>TRBJ2-7|TRBV10-3|-|-
CAIRTAYEQYF
TGTGCCATCAGGACAGCCTACGAGCAGTACTTC
>TRBJ2-7|TRBV7-9|-|-
CASRASRGEQYF
TGTGCCAGCAGAGCTAGTAGAGGCGAGCAGTACTTC
>TRBJ1-4|TRBV4-1|TRBD1|-
CASSQGGQGSNEKLFF
TGCGCCAGCAGCCAAGGAGGACAGGGATCTAATGAAAAACTGTTTTTT
>TRBJ2-7|TRBV5-1|TRBD1|few
CASSDGTGEGYEQYF
TGCGCCAGCAGCGATGGGACAGGGGAAGGTTACGAGCAGTACTTC
>TRBJ1-5|TRBV15|-|-
CATSEREVYSNQPQHF
TGTGCCACCAGCGAGAGAGAAGTTTATAGCAATCAGCCCCAGCATTTT
>TRBJ2-7|TRBV20-1|TRBD1|-
CSARERATGGPYEQYF
TGCAGTGCTAGAGAGAGAGCGACAGGGGGACCCTACGAGCAGTACTTC
>TRBJ1-2|TRBV5-1|TRBD1|-
CASSFAGTANYGYTF
TGCGCCAGCAGCTTTGCCGGGACAGCTAACTATGGCTACACCTTC
>TRBJ2-7|TRBV7-2|-|few
CASSSDPSSYEQYF
TGTGCCAGCAGCTCCGACCCGAGCTCCTACGAGCAGTACTTC
>TRBJ2-3|TRBV12-3/TRBV12-4|TRBD1|few
CASGSTGQGRDTQYF
TGTGCCAGCGGGTCGACGGGACAGGGACGGGATACGCAGTATTTT
>TRBJ2-7|TRBV6-5|-|-
CASTPLWDGYKEYF
TGTGCCAGCACCCCTCTGTGGGATGGCTATAAGGAGTACTTC
>TRBJ2-3|TRBV20-1|TRBD2|-
CSAGARRAGVSPTDTQYF
TGCAGTGCTGGTGCACGGCGAGCGGGAGTCTCTCCCACAGATACGCAGTATTTT
>TRBJ1-2|TRBV4-1|-|-
CASSHTGGYTF
TGCGCCAGCAGCCACACTGGGGGCTACACCTTC
>TRBJ2-3|TRBV6-5|-|-
CASSYLREGILGSTDTQYF
TGTGCCAGCAGTTACCTTCGTGAGGGGATACTGGGTAGCACAGATACGCAGTATTTT
>TRBJ2-3|TRBV5-1|TRBD2|few
CASRRLAGTDTQYF
TGCGCCAGCAGGAGACTAGCGGGGACGGATACGCAGTATTTT
>TRBJ1-4|TRBV9|TRBD1|many
CASSPRFGTGDEKLFF
TGTGCCAGCAGCCCCCGTTTCGGGACAGGGGATGAAAAACTGTTTTTT
>TRBJ2-5|TRBV15|-|few
CATSSFERGKETQYF
TGTGCCACCAGCTCCTTCGAGCGCGGAAAAGAGACCCAGTACTTC
>TRBJ2-7|TRBV4-1|-|-
CASSHDVDSEGNRYEQYF
TGCGCCAGCAGCCATGATGTAGACAGTGAGGGCAATCGGTACGAGCAGTACTTC
>TRBJ2-1|TRBV5-1|-|few
CASSLGRYEQFF
TGCGCCAGCAGCCTCGGACGATATGAGCAGTTCTTC
>TRBJ2-5|TRBV5-1|-|few
CASGPMGTQYF
TGCGCCAGCGGACCTATGGGGACCCAGTACTTC
>TRBJ2-6|TRBV2|-|-
CASSVLPSGANVLTF
TGTGCCAGCAGTGTTTTACCATCTGGGGCCAACGTCCTGACTTTC
>TRBJ2-1|TRBV6-5|TRBD2|-
CASSRLTSGGYNEQFF
TGTGCCAGCAGTCGCCTAACTAGCGGGGGATACAATGAGCAGTTCTTC
>TRBJ2-5|TRBV7-2|-|few
CASSSPQAQETQYF
TGTGCCAGCAGCTCCCCTCAGGCCCAAGAGACCCAGTACTTC
>TRBJ1-1|TRBV20-1|-|-
CSAREGRGMNTEAFF
TGCAGTGCTAGAGAGGGCAGGGGAATGAACACTGAAGCTTTCTTT
>TRBJ2-7|TRBV28|-|few
CASAEGGAQYF
TGTGCCAGCGCGGAGGGTGGGGCCCAGTACTTC
>TRBJ2-7|TRBV28|-|-
CASTSAGPIYEQYF
TGTGCCAGCACCTCCGCGGGTCCCATCTACGAGCAGTACTTC
>TRBJ2-1|TRBV3-1|-|few
CASSPVQARSGNEQFF
TGTGCCAGCAGCCCCGTGCAGGCCCGGTCAGGCAATGAGCAGTTCTTC
>TRBJ2-7|TRBV12-3/TRBV12-4|TRBD1|few
CASSLGTGRGEQYF
TGTGCCAGCAGTCTTGGGACAGGGCGAGGCGAGCAGTACTTC